These 24 T cell receptor beta chains came from one sample sequenced in a study of T-cell reconstitution after alpha-beta-depleted transplantation in children. Unique molecular identifiers were built into the TCRbeta library. Each CDR3 protein gets one entry after TCRdb re-called the PCR reads with MiXCR. The sample lists about 200,000 distinct CDR3 sequences; approximately 7% were seen once. The starting material was PBMCs, obtained before TCRalphabeta/CD19-depleted stem cell transplant. The receptors come from a boy aged 2 to 9 with acute lymphoblastic leukemia, due to receive a stem cell transplant.

The rearrangement links TRBV5-5 to TRBJ1-4; D unclear. The CDR3 covers 14 residues. From germline, CDR1 is SGHKS and CDR2 YYEKEE (reference sequence). Trimming stripped 0 bases from V and 5 bases from J, with 8 bases between. The CDR3 nucleotides read TGTGCCAGCAGCTTGGCCCTCGAGAATGAAAAACTGTTTTTT. Protein product: CASSLALENEKLFF.

The chain joins TRBV7-2 to TRBJ2-5; 13 bases are shared with TRBD2. The V gene's germline CDR1 is SGHTA and CDR2 FQGNSA. The CDR3 sequence is 15 residues long. V was clipped by 1 base and J by 11 bases; unmatched bases: 7. The DNA of the CDR3 is TGTGCCAGCAGCTTAGAATCCGGGACTAGCGGGGAACAGTACTTC. This encodes CASSLESGTSGEQYF.

This clonotype was seen at least ten times. The rearrangement links TRBV12-3 or TRBV12-4 to TRBJ2-2, with D uncertain. The V and J ends lost 5 bases and 8 bases respectively, with 9 bases between them. CDR3 length: 12 residues. The CDR3 here is CASSPPLGELFF. CDR3 in DNA: TGTGCCAGCAGTCCCCCACTAGGGGAGCTGTTTTTT.

This clonotype was observed many times. The chain uses TRBV28 and TRBJ1-5; D uncertain. CDR3 length: 14 amino acids. CDR1 MDHEN and CDR2 SYDVKM come from the germline V gene. The CDR3 sequence: CGAIPTNSNQPQHF. The CDR3 DNA reads TGTGGGGCCATCCCCACTAATAGCAATCAGCCCCAGCATTTT.

The V gene is TRBV5-1, the J gene TRBJ2-2; D gene ambiguous. This CDR3 has 13 amino acids. V was pared by 0 bases and J by 6 bases, with 6 bases between. Germline V gene lookup returns CDR1 SGHRS and CDR2 YFSETQ. For the CDR3, the DNA is TGCGCCAGCAGCTTGGAAAGGTCCGGGGAGCTGTTTTTT. Translation: CASSLERSGELFF.

The chain uses TRBV7-2 and TRBJ2-1, with 11 bases aligning to TRBD2. With V trimmed by 2 bases and J by 8 bases, 8 bases remained unmatched. In germline, CDR1 is SGHTA, CDR2 FQGNSA. This CDR3 spans 16 amino acids. The CDR3 nucleotides read TGTGCCAGCAGCTTACAGGCTAGCGGGGGGCAGGATGAGCAGTTCTTC. Protein: CASSLQASGGQDEQFF. The full variable domain, rest sourced from reference TRBV7-2 and TRBJ2-1, is GAGVSQSPSNKVTEKGKDVELRCDPISGHTALYWYRQSLGQGLEFLIYFQGNSAPDKSGLPSDRFSAERTGGSVSTLTIQRTQQEDSAVYLCASSLQASGGQDEQFFGPGTRLTVL.

This clonotype was counted at least ten times. The rearrangement links TRBV7-2 to TRBJ1-5; TRBD1 matches at 8 bases. Germline V gene lookup returns CDR1 SGHTA and CDR2 FQGNSA. CDR3 length equals 13 residues. V shed 5 bases, J shed 7 bases, and the junction held 4 bases outside the gene matches. The CDR3 region is CASSRTGSQPQHF. The CDR3 DNA reads TGTGCCAGCAGCCGGACAGGGTCCCAGCCCCAGCATTTT. The variable domain in full, completed from reference TRBV7-2 and TRBJ1-5, reads GAGVSQSPSNKVTEKGKDVELRCDPISGHTALYWYRQSLGQGLEFLIYFQGNSAPDKSGLPSDRFSAERTGGSVSTLTIQRTQQEDSAVYLCASSRTGSQPQHFGDGTRLSIL.

This clonotype was detected a few times. The chain has TRBV7-2 and TRBJ2-1; D remains ambiguous. V gave up 0 bases and J gave up 8 bases, with 14 bases separating them. There are 15 residues in the CDR3. Germline V gene sequence: CDR1 SGHTA, CDR2 FQGNSA. In nucleotides, the CDR3 is TGTGCCAGCAGCTTAGCGTTTGGGCGGTACGATGAGCAGTTCTTC. Protein: CASSLAFGRYDEQFF.

This clonotype was picked up many times. V is TRBV12-3 or TRBV12-4 and J is TRBJ2-7; D is undetermined. Trimming cost V 3 bases and J 2 bases, with 11 bases left between them. The CDR3 consists of 14 residues. In nucleotides, the CDR3 is TGTGCCAGCAGTTTTGTCCTTGGGACCTACGAGCAGTACTTC. As protein: CASSFVLGTYEQYF.

This clonotype was recorded at least ten times. This sequence joins TRBV28 and TRBJ2-3; TRBD2 might be the D (5 bases). CDR3 length: 15 residues. Per germline, CDR1 MDHEN and CDR2 SYDVKM. V shed 5 bases and J shed 0 bases, with 12 bases lying between them. Written as DNA, the CDR3 is TGTGCCAGCAGTGTGGGAGCCTCTAGCACAGATACGCAGTATTTT. Residues: CASSVGASSTDTQYF.

Only a few counts were recorded for this clonotype. This CDR3 reads CASSLRQGEETQYF. CDR3 sequence (DNA): TGTGCCAGCAGCTTGAGGCAGGGGGAAGAGACCCAGTACTTC. The V and J genes are TRBV5-6 and TRBJ2-5; 7 bases are a match to TRBD1. The CDR3 is made up of 14 amino acids. Germline V lookup: CDR1 SGHDT, CDR2 YYEEEE. V lost 1 base to trimming and J lost 3 bases; unmatched junction nucleotides: 3.

This clonotype was detected a few times. The chain combines TRBV7-2 with TRBJ2-5, with D perhaps TRBD1 or TRBD2 (5 bases each). The CDR3 runs to 17 residues. Trimming left V 2 bases short and J 1 base short, with 17 bases between. The germline V gene has CDR1 SGHTA and CDR2 FQGNSA. The CDR3 nucleotides read TGTGCCAGCAGCTTATCGAATCGAGGGGTGGGCCAAGAGACCCAGTACTTC. Its protein is CASSLSNRGVGQETQYF. The entire variable domain, with the rest obtained from reference TRBV7-2 and TRBJ2-5, is as follows: GAGVSQSPSNKVTEKGKDVELRCDPISGHTALYWYRQSLGQGLEFLIYFQGNSAPDKSGLPSDRFSAERTGGSVSTLTIQRTQQEDSAVYLCASSLSNRGVGQETQYFGPGTRLLVL.

V gene TRBV4-3 combines with J gene TRBJ2-3; 9 bases agree with TRBD2. Germline V gene lookup returns CDR1 LGHNA and CDR2 YSLEER. The CDR3 is made up of 17 amino acids. Trimming took 1 base from V and 1 from J; bases not matched to a gene: 6. Written as DNA, the CDR3 is TGCGCCAGCAGCCAAGGGGCAGCGGGAGGACGCACAGATACGCAGTATTTT. It codes for CASSQGAAGGRTDTQYF.

This clonotype was counted only a few times. V and J are TRBV2 and TRBJ1-5; TRBD1 matches at 9 bases. The CDR3 covers 15 residues. Looked up from germline, CDR1 is SNHLY and CDR2 is FYNNEI. Trimming removed 5 bases from V and 7 bases from J; junction bases left unmatched: 9. In nucleotides, the CDR3 is TGTGCCAGCAGTATCGGGGACAGGGCAAAACAGCCCCAGCATTTT. Translated: CASSIGDRAKQPQHF.

This clonotype came up many times. The V and J genes are TRBV27 and TRBJ2-1, with TRBD1 matching 9 bases. The length of the CDR3 is 14 residues. Germline CDR1 is MNHEY and CDR2 is SMNVEV (reference sequence). V was pared by 6 bases and J by 6 bases, with 6 bases of the junction left unmatched. The DNA for the CDR3 is TGTGCCAGCAGCTGGGACAGGGCCTCCAATGAGCAGTTCTTC. It is translated as CASSWDRASNEQFF.

This clonotype has ten or more counts. The chain recombines TRBV3-1 with TRBJ1-3, with a tentative D call TRBD1 (6 bases). The V end was cut by 4 bases, the J end by 4 bases, with 14 bases between. The CDR3 has 15 amino acids. Looked up from germline, CDR1 is LGHDT and CDR2 is YNNKEL (reference sequence). For the CDR3, the DNA is TGTGCCAGCAGCCTCGCAGGGGTGGGCGGAAACACCATATATTTT. This sequence encodes CASSLAGVGGNTIYF.

This clonotype was seen repeatedly, ten times or more. V usage is TRBV7-2 and J usage is TRBJ1-2; a possible D gene is TRBD1 (6 bases). Deletions cut 5 bases from V and 6 bases from J, with 22 bases between. The CDR3 runs 16 residues. Germline CDR1 SGHTA, CDR2 FQGNSA. The CDR3 loop is CASSPNWGAGSDGYTF. The CDR3 DNA reads as TGTGCCAGCAGCCCTAACTGGGGGGCGGGGTCGGATGGCTACACCTTC.

This clonotype was detected ten times or more. This chain connects TRBV28 to TRBJ2-2; 8 bases fit TRBD1. J was trimmed by 2 bases and V by 3 bases; bases with no gene match: 8. Germline CDR1 reads MDHEN; CDR2 reads SYDVKM. The CDR3 has 17 amino acids. The CDR3 reads CASSFSAGQGNTGELFF. The CDR3 coding sequence is TGTGCCAGCAGTTTCAGTGCCGGACAGGGAAACACCGGGGAGCTGTTTTTT. The complete variable domain, with remaining parts taken from reference TRBV28 and TRBJ2-2, reads DVKVTQSSRYLVKRTGEKVFLECVQDMDHENMFWYRQDPGLGLRLIYFSYDVKMKEKGDIPEGYSVSREKKERFSLILESASTNQTSMYLCASSFSAGQGNTGELFFGEGSRLTVL.

The chain carries TRBV9 and TRBJ2-1; D not resolved. This CDR3 is built from 15 residues. CDR1 and CDR2 (germline): SGDLS, YYNGEE. With 2 bases removed from V and 4 bases from J, the gap between germline ends came to 13 bases. DNA of the CDR3: TGTGCCAGCAGCGTTCGTGAATCAGCATACAATGAGCAGTTCTTC. Its translation: CASSVRESAYNEQFF.

This clonotype was detected ten times or more. The chain has TRBV28 and TRBJ1-1, with 7 bases identical to TRBD1. V gave up 5 bases and J gave up 7 bases; unmatched junction bases: 13. There are 15 residues in the CDR3. CDR1 and CDR2 (germline): MDHEN, SYDVKM. Here the CDR3 reads CASSEGARASIEAFF. The CDR3 coding sequence is TGTGCCAGCAGTGAGGGGGCGCGGGCGTCTATTGAAGCTTTCTTT.

This clonotype was counted many times. V and J are TRBV5-1 and TRBJ2-5, with 7 bases that match TRBD1. V shed 4 bases and J 2 bases; nucleotides not matched to a gene: 11. CDR3 size: 16 residues. Germline V gene data show CDR1 as SGHRS and CDR2 as YFSETQ. This CDR3 reads CASSAVDRVGQETQYF. Here the CDR3 DNA reads TGCGCCAGCAGCGCAGTAGACAGGGTAGGGCAAGAGACCCAGTACTTC.

This clonotype has ten or more counts. The chain couples TRBV27 to TRBJ2-3; D unresolved. Between the trimmed V and J ends, which lost 10 bases and 2 bases, there was a span of 10 bases. Germline CDR1 is MNHEY and CDR2 is SMNVEV (reference sequence). The CDR3 has 12 amino acids. The CDR3 sequence: CATRSFTDTQYF. In DNA form, the CDR3 reads TGTGCCACCCGGAGTTTCACAGATACGCAGTATTTT.

This clonotype has a count of ten or more. This rearrangement joins TRBV25-1 to TRBJ2-1; 9 bases fit TRBD1. The CDR3 contains 15 residues. With V trimmed by 6 bases and J by 5 bases, 8 bases remained unmatched. Per germline, CDR1 MGHDK and CDR2 SYGVNS. As DNA, the CDR3 is TGTGCCAGCAGGGATACAGGGGGCGCCGACAATGAGCAGTTCTTC. Its translation is CASRDTGGADNEQFF.

Turning to this clonotype: The conserved final phenylalanine or tryptophan is absent from the CDR3, which likely points to a read error. The V call is TRBV20-1, the J call TRBJ1-5; 9 bases are shared with TRBD1. From germline, CDR1 is DFQATT and CDR2 SNEGSKA (reference sequence). This CDR3 comprises 18 residues. J was trimmed by 0 bases and V by 3 bases; bases with no gene match: 12. DNA for the CDR3: TGCAGTGCTAGCCCTGGGACAGGGACCACACTTAGCAATCAGCCCCAGCATTGT. This gives the protein CSASPGTGTTLSNQPQHC.